The source of this T cell receptor beta chain is a study of OX40 agonist ivuxolimab in advanced cancers. V was clipped by 5 bases and J by 10 bases; unmatched bases: 4. CDR1 is LGHNT and CDR2 is FRNRAP in the germline V gene. The CDR3 contains 14 residues. Measured with immunoSEQ multiplex PCR; TCRdb has only the in-frame clones, and not every one. The table records around 40,000 clones, roughly four fifths of them present only once. This receptor was identified in an adult with an advanced solid tumor such as melanoma, head and neck, liver or kidney cancer. Sequencing was performed on CD4+ or CD8+ T cells sorted from blood, taken in a trial of the OX40 agonist ivuxolimab. The V gene is TRBV12-5, the J gene TRBJ2-1, with TRBD2 identical over 14 bases. CDR3: CASGPGLAGGEQFF. The CDR3 nucleotides read TGTGCTAGTGGTCCCGGACTAGCGGGAGGAGAGCAGTTCTTC.